The 10 T cell receptor beta chains below were found in one sample sequenced in a study of blood T cell repertoires in COVID-19. The method was immunoSEQ multiplex PCR; TCRdb's version includes in-frame clones alone and lacks a portion of them. The profile covers over 100,000 clones, with 80% to 90% appearing a single time and 4.3% taken by the ten largest. Input material: peripheral blood. These receptors all stem from a man aged 55 to 70 with COVID-19, enrolled during active disease.

This clone showed up just a few times. This chain uses TRBV24-1 with TRBJ2-3; 10 bases line up with TRBD1. V shed 7 bases, J shed 0 bases, and the junction held 3 bases outside the gene matches. The CDR3 is made up of 15 amino acids. Germline assignment: CDR1 KGHDR and CDR2 SFDVKD. This CDR3 is CATRGDRGSTDTQYF. Written as DNA, the CDR3 is TGTGCCACCAGGGGGGACAGGGGAAGCACAGATACGCAGTATTTT.

The genes are TRBV7-9 and TRBJ2-2; no definite D call. CDR1 and CDR2 from the germline V gene are SEHNR and FQNEAQ (reference sequence). The V gene lost 0 bases and the J gene lost 5 bases, with 7 bases spanning the gap. The CDR3 consists of 14 residues. The CDR3 DNA is TGTGCCAGCAGCTTAGCGGGCACAACCGGGGAGCTGTTTTTT. This gives the protein CASSLAGTTGELFF.

The V call is TRBV24-1, the J call TRBJ2-7; TRBD2 agrees at 9 bases. The CDR3 runs 15 residues. The germline V gene encodes CDR1 KGHDR and CDR2 SFDVKD. Trimming cost V 4 bases and J 3 bases; bases outside gene matches: 6. Here the CDR3 DNA reads TGTGCCACCAGTGAAAGCGGGGGGCTTAGCTACGAGCAGTACTTC. It translates to CATSESGGLSYEQYF.

The chain links TRBV11-2 to TRBJ2-1; D perhaps matches TRBD1 (7 bases). This CDR3 contains 17 residues. The germline gives CDR1 SGHAT, CDR2 FQNNGV. The V gene lost 5 bases and the J gene lost 7 bases, with 24 bases spanning the gap. The CDR3 is CASSAFAGQRSGNEQFF. CDR3 DNA: TGTGCCAGCAGCGCCTTTGCGGGACAGCGTTCTGGGAATGAGCAGTTCTTC.

The chain recombines TRBV6-2 or TRBV6-3 with TRBJ1-1; D gene unclear. Trimming pared 3 bases from V and 0 bases from J, leaving 8 bases between. The CDR3 loop spans 14 amino acids. Germline loops: CDR1 MNHEY, CDR2 SVGEGT. This CDR3 is CASSYLGLNTEAFF. CDR3 bases: TGTGCCAGCAGTTATCTTGGGCTGAACACTGAAGCTTTCTTT.

The chain combines TRBV29-1 with TRBJ1-2; TRBD1 agrees at 7 bases. J lost 5 bases, V lost 8 bases, and 5 bases had no gene match. Germline V lookup: CDR1 SQVTM, CDR2 ANQGSEA. This CDR3 is built from 11 residues. In DNA form, the CDR3 reads TGCAGCACTTCAGGGGGGTATGGCTACACCTTC. Protein sequence: CSTSGGYGYTF.

The chain links TRBV6-5 to TRBJ1-2; D is possibly TRBD1 (6 bases). Trimming left V 10 bases short and J 8 bases short, with 14 bases between. Looked up from germline, CDR1 is MNHEY and CDR2 is SVGAGI. This CDR3 contains 11 residues. The CDR3 DNA reads as TGTGCCACCTGGACAGTGAAAGGCTACACCTTC. Amino acids: CATWTVKGYTF.

The rearrangement uses TRBV5-1 and TRBJ1-3; 8 bases match TRBD1. The V segment lost 4 bases and the J segment 2 bases; nucleotides outside the gene matches: 5. There are 15 residues in the CDR3. CDR1 is SGHRS and CDR2 is YFSETQ in the germline V gene. CDR3 protein: CASSLEQGAGNTIYF. CDR3 nucleotide sequence: TGCGCCAGCAGCCTGGAACAGGGGGCTGGAAACACCATATATTTT.

The chain recombines TRBV7-8 with TRBJ2-2, with D possibly matching TRBD1 (8 bases). The V gene lost 6 bases and the J gene lost 6 bases, with 20 bases spanning the gap. Germline V gene lookup returns CDR1 SGHVS and CDR2 FQNEAQ. This CDR3 is built from 16 residues. The CDR3 reads CASSPPQGGYAGELFF. The CDR3 nucleotides are TGTGCCAGCAGTCCACCACAGGGGGGGTACGCCGGGGAGCTGTTTTTT.

The rearrangement joins TRBV3-1 (or the pseudogene TRBV3-2) to TRBJ2-7; no clear D. The CDR3 runs 18 residues. Per germline, CDR1 LGHDT and CDR2 YNNKEL (reference sequence). Trimming cost V 5 bases and J 3 bases, with 26 bases left between them. In nucleotides, the CDR3 is TGTGCCAGCAGCTTGAGCCTCGGGTCTGTGTCCAATTACTACGAGCAGTACTTC. As protein: CASSLSLGSVSNYYEQYF.